Detailed here is one TCR beta chain. As yet, its antigen is unknown. The data derive from a study of naive and memory T cell subsets. Study-wide results and limits: A few larger clonotypes appeared in naive repertoires, especially CD8, possibly memory cells re-expressing CD45RA. Over 85% of naive TCR sequences appeared only once after error correction, unlike memory subsets.

Germline V gene sequence: CDR1 LGHDT, CDR2 YNNKEL (reference sequence). With 4 bases removed from V and 0 bases from J, the gap between germline ends came to 6 bases. The CDR3 runs to 14 residues. An equimolar mix of two oligonucleotides served as the beta constant-region primer for TRBC1 and TRBC2. The ligated cDNA underwent four PCR rounds using SP2 and nested alpha and beta constant-region primers. TCRdb re-called the UMI-ligation and nested PCR reads through MiXCR, storing one row per CDR3 protein. Among more than 95,000 distinct CDR3 sequences, around 13% were seen once, and the ten largest hold 2.5% to 3%.

Sample: naive CD8+ T cells from blood. The clonotype was recovered from a human donor in good health. The chain carries TRBV3-1 and TRBJ2-2; D is unresolved. The CDR3 DNA follows: TGTGCCAGCAGCCCTACAGCGAACACCGGGGAGCTGTTTTTT. This gives the protein CASSPTANTGELFF.